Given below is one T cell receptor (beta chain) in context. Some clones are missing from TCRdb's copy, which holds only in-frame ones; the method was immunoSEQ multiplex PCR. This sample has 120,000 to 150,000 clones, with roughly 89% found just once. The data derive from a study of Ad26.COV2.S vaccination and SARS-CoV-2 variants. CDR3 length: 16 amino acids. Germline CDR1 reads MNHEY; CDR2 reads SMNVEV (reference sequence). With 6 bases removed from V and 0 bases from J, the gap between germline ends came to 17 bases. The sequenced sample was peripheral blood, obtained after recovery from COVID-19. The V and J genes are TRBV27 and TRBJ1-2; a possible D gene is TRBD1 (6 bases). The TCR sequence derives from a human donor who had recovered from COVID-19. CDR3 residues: CASSPSTGEANYGYTF. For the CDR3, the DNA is TGTGCCAGCAGCCCGTCGACAGGAGAAGCTAACTATGGCTACACCTTC.